Listed below are T cell receptor beta chains from one sample, sequenced in a study of T cell repertoires in cytomegalovirus infection. Using its own MiXCR run on the reads, TCRdb lists one record per CDR3 protein. Of some 110,000 distinct CDR3 sequences in the sample, over 30% are singletons; the top ten hold 45% to 65%. What these receptors recognize is not known. The specimen was CD8+ T cells from cultured PBMCs, collected from culture after CMV antigen stimulation. These receptors originate from a human donor in good health (CMV status not recorded). Some clones in this sample may be carry-over from other donors' samples. The CDR3 runs from the conserved cysteine through the conserved F or W. D genes are given only for firm matches. Clone size is not always given. Where it is, it says once, few, many or a class for expanded clones.

size,D,V,J,CDR3,DNA
NA,NA,TRBV19,TRBJ1-1,CASSPRGYSAFF,TGTGCCAGTAGTCCTAGGGGGTATTCAGCTTTCTTT
few,NA,TRBV3-1,TRBJ1-1,CASRMWLNTEAFF,TGTGCCAGCAGAATGTGGTTAAACACTGAAGCTTTCTTT
once,TRBD1,TRBV7-2,TRBJ2-5,CASSLGQGPQETQYF,TGTGCCAGCAGCTTAGGACAGGGGCCTCAAGAGACCCAGTACTTC
NA,NA,TRBV7-4,TRBJ2-7,CASEGGSSYEQYF,TGTGCCAGCGAGGGGGGCTCCTCCTACGAGCAGTACTTC
many,TRBD2,TRBV7-2,TRBJ2-3,CASTPQGWVAGYTDTQYF,TGTGCCAGCACCCCCCAGGGGTGGGTAGCGGGGTACACAGATACGCAGTATTTT
NA,TRBD2,TRBV7-9,TRBJ2-3,CASSPGLAPDTQYF,TGTGCCAGCAGTCCGGGACTAGCGCCAGATACGCAGTATTTT
few,NA,TRBV11-2,TRBJ1-1,CASSLGTDEAFF,TGTGCCAGCAGCTTAGGGACGGATGAAGCTTTCTTT
few,NA,TRBV12-3/TRBV12-4,TRBJ1-1,CASSSSMELEAFF,TGTGCCAGCAGTTCGAGTATGGAACTTGAAGCTTTCTTT
NA,TRBD2,TRBV6-1,TRBJ2-7,CASTPGLAGDPYEQYF,TGTGCCAGCACTCCGGGTCTAGCGGGGGATCCCTACGAGCAGTACTTC
NA,NA,TRBV4-3,TRBJ2-3,CASSQEFPGNPGADTQYF,TGCGCCAGCAGCCAAGAATTTCCGGGGAATCCAGGCGCAGATACGCAGTATTTT
NA,TRBD1,TRBV15,TRBJ2-4,CATSRERQGGNIQYF,TGTGCCACCAGCAGAGAAAGACAGGGTGGAAACATTCAGTACTTC
many,NA,TRBV6-1,TRBJ2-2,CASSLTENTGELFF,TGTGCCAGCAGCTTGACAGAGAACACCGGGGAGCTGTTTTTT
NA,NA,TRBV6-6,TRBJ2-7,CASTQSRRAYSYEQYF,TGTGCCAGCACCCAATCCCGTCGGGCCTACTCCTACGAGCAGTACTTC
NA,NA,TRBV24-1,TRBJ2-5,CATSDGTSEETQYF,TGTGCCACCAGTGATGGGACATCTGAAGAGACCCAGTACTTC
NA,NA,TRBV7-3,TRBJ2-7,CASSVGSSYEQYF,TGTGCCAGCTCTGTGGGCAGCTCCTACGAGCAGTACTTC
many,TRBD2,TRBV12-3/TRBV12-4,TRBJ2-1,CASSLAGGKGNEQFF,TGTGCCAGCAGTTTAGCGGGGGGGAAAGGGAATGAGCAGTTCTTC
many,NA,TRBV7-2,TRBJ1-4,CASSLYSEATNEKLFF,TGTGCCAGCAGCTTATACTCGGAGGCAACTAATGAAAAACTGTTTTTT
few,NA,TRBV7-9,TRBJ2-7,CASSLSWGNSYEQYF,TGTGCCAGCAGCTTATCTTGGGGGAACTCCTACGAGCAGTACTTC
NA,TRBD1,TRBV2,TRBJ1-6,CASSEGQFNSPLHF,TGTGCCAGCAGTGAGGGACAGTTTAATTCACCCCTCCACTTT
NA,NA,TRBV27,TRBJ1-5,CASSSGVRPQHF,TGTGCCAGCAGTTCAGGTGTCCGGCCCCAGCATTTT
few,NA,TRBV6-1,TRBJ2-1,CASSEQTRQYLSYNEQFF,TGTGCCAGCAGTGAACAGACGCGGCAGTACCTCTCCTACAATGAGCAGTTCTTC
NA,NA,TRBV7-3,TRBJ2-1,CASSLTTPYLEQFF,TGTGCCAGCAGCTTAACAACCCCCTATCTGGAGCAGTTCTTC
NA,TRBD1,TRBV7-9,TRBJ1-1,CASSPRDRALDTEAFF,TGTGCCAGCAGCCCCCGGGACAGGGCTTTGGACACTGAAGCTTTCTTT
few,NA,TRBV6-2/TRBV6-3,TRBJ2-2,CASTGTGELFF,TGTGCCAGCACAGGGACCGGGGAGCTGTTTTTT
few,NA,TRBV5-1,TRBJ2-1,CASSSPNYNEQFF,TGCGCCAGCAGCTCTCCCAACTACAATGAGCAGTTCTTC
NA,NA,TRBV4-1,TRBJ2-2,CASSQVQDPNTGELFF,TGCGCCAGCAGCCAAGTCCAGGACCCGAACACCGGGGAGCTGTTTTTT
NA,NA,TRBV25-1,TRBJ2-7,CASSEYFSRGDEQYF,TGTGCCAGCAGTGAATATTTCTCGAGGGGGGATGAGCAGTACTTC
once,NA,TRBV6-1,TRBJ2-7,CASQDTADGEQYF,TGTGCCAGCCAGGACACCGCGGACGGCGAGCAGTACTTC
few,TRBD1,TRBV27,TRBJ2-1,CASSRDRGPYNEQFF,TGTGCCAGCAGTAGGGACAGAGGTCCCTACAATGAGCAGTTCTTC
few,TRBD1,TRBV7-9,TRBJ1-5,CASRGQGNQPQHF,TGTGCCAGCAGGGGACAGGGGAATCAGCCCCAGCATTTT
many,TRBD1,TRBV7-6,TRBJ2-7,CASSSGGWTSYEQYF,TGTGCCAGCAGCTCAGGGGGCTGGACGTCCTACGAGCAGTACTTC
few,NA,TRBV7-6,TRBJ1-2,CASSLGGLGRGGYTF,TGTGCCAGCAGCTTAGGGGGCCTAGGAAGAGGTGGCTACACCTTC
NA,TRBD2,TRBV12-3/TRBV12-4,TRBJ2-1,CASSFQRGAYNEQFF,TGTGCCAGCAGTTTTCAGCGGGGGGCCTACAATGAGCAGTTCTTC
NA,TRBD1,TRBV11-3,TRBJ1-6,CASSLGQGASSPLHF,TGTGCCAGCAGCTTAGGTCAGGGGGCGTCTTCACCCCTCCACTTT
NA,NA,TRBV2,TRBJ2-1,CASISQYKQFF,TGTGCCAGCATTTCGCAGTACAAGCAGTTCTTC
NA,NA,TRBV10-3,TRBJ1-6,CAISDGTGYSPLHF,TGTGCCATCAGTGACGGGACGGGGTATTCACCCCTCCACTTT
NA,TRBD2,TRBV12-3/TRBV12-4,TRBJ2-2,CASSLALIAGLTGELFF,TGTGCCAGCAGTTTAGCGTTAATAGCGGGCCTCACCGGGGAGCTGTTTTTT
NA,NA,TRBV20-1,TRBJ2-7,CSASTGTGTRTSYEQYF,TGCAGTGCTAGCACGGGGACGGGGACACGCACGTCCTACGAGCAGTACTTC
NA,NA,TRBV7-2,TRBJ1-5,CASSFFGGIPNNQPQHF,TGTGCCAGCAGCTTTTTTGGGGGAATCCCCAACAATCAGCCCCAGCATTTT
NA,NA,TRBV6-5,TRBJ1-1,CASSHSGVTEAFF,TGTGCCAGCAGTCACTCCGGTGTGACTGAAGCTTTCTTT
NA,NA,TRBV7-3,TRBJ2-7,CASSSTAAYGYEQYF,TGTGCCAGCAGCTCGACAGCAGCGTACGGCTACGAGCAGTACTTC
NA,NA,TRBV20-1,TRBJ1-1,CSAPGLNTEAFF,TGCAGCGCCCCGGGCTTGAACACTGAAGCTTTCTTT
NA,TRBD2,TRBV2,TRBJ2-3,CASSPWTSGDTDTQYF,TGTGCCAGCAGTCCCTGGACTAGCGGAGACACAGATACGCAGTATTTT
NA,TRBD2,TRBV6-6,TRBJ2-1,CASKVGLDNNEQFF,TGTGCCAGTAAGGTCGGACTAGATAACAATGAGCAGTTCTTC